This T cell receptor (beta chain) was obtained from a study of early T cells in non-severe SARS-CoV-2 infection. Turning to the study itself: Bulk RNA isolated from unsorted whole blood underwent sequencing; chains were not paired.

Individually, cDNA molecules had unique molecular identifiers attached to them. MiXCR, run by TCRdb on the 5' RACE reads, gives a single entry per CDR3 protein. Of about 26,000 distinct CDR3 sequences in the sample, roughly 4.5% were seen once. The junction had 4 bases not matched to a gene; V was cut back by 4 bases and J by 3 bases. This CDR3 region has 16 residues. Germline CDR1 SGHDT, CDR2 YYEEEE. In this sample, this clonotype turned up many times. The sample comprised whole blood. The chain joins TRBV5-6 to TRBJ2-3, with 14 bases aligning to TRBD2. The TCR sequence derives from an adult who was a healthcare worker with PCR-confirmed SARS-CoV-2 infection or an uninfected control (not recorded which). CDR3 region: CASSIGTSGSTDTQYF. The CDR3 bases are TGTGCCAGCAGCATTGGGACTAGCGGGAGTACAGATACGCAGTATTTT.